This note documents a single TCR beta chain sequence. This sample is drawn from a study of T cell changes during pregnancy in multiple sclerosis. Method: immunoSEQ multiplex PCR; TCRdb's copy keeps in-frame clones and lacks some. The table records about 31,000 clones, 87% of them present only once. V lost 0 bases, J lost 4 bases, and 5 bases stayed unmatched. Looked up from germline, CDR1 is SQVTM and CDR2 is ANQGSEA. CDR3 size: 14 residues. This chain uses TRBV29-1 with TRBJ1-2, with 7 nucleotides matching TRBD1. Sequenced material: CD8+ T cells from peripheral blood mononuclear cells, taken before pregnancy. The sequence came from a female donor with multiple sclerosis, enrolled in a pregnancy study. CDR3 in amino acids: CSVEDGTALYGYTF. The DNA of the CDR3 is TGCAGCGTTGAAGATGGGACAGCCCTCTATGGCTACACCTTC.